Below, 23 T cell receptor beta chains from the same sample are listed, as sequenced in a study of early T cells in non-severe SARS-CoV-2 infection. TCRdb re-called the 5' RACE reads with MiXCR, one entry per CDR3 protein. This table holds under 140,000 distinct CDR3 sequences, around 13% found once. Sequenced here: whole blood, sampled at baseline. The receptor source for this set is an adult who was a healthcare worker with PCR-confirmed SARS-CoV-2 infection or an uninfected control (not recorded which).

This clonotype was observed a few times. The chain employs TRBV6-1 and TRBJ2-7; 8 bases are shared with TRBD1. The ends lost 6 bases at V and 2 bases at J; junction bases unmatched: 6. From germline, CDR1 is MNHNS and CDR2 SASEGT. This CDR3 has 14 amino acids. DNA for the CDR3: TGTGCCAGCAGCGCCGACAGGGGAGCCTACGAGCAGTACTTC. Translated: CASSADRGAYEQYF.

CDR3 region: CASSWGQGGNEQFF. Written as DNA, the CDR3 is TGCGCCAGCAGCTGGGGACAGGGTGGAAATGAGCAGTTCTTC. The chain joins TRBV5-1 to TRBJ2-1; 9 bases are a match to TRBD1. This CDR3 region has 14 residues. Germline assignment: CDR1 SGHRS and CDR2 YFSETQ. J gave up 7 bases and V 3 bases, and 5 bases lay outside the gene matches.

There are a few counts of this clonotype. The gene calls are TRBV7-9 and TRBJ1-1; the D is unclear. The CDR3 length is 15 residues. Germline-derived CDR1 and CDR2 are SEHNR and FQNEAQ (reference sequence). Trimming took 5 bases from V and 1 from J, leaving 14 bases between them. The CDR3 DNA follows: TGTGCCAGCAGCCGCTCCCAGGACCCGAACACTGAAGCTTTCTTT. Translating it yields CASSRSQDPNTEAFF.

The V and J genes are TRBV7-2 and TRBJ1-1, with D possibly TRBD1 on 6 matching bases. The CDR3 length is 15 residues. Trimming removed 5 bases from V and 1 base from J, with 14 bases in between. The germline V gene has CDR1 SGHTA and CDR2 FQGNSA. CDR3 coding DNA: TGTGCCAGCAGCCGTCAGGTGACAGGGAACACTGAAGCTTTCTTT. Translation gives CASSRQVTGNTEAFF. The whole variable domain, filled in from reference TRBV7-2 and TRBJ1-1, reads GAGVSQSPSNKVTEKGKDVELRCDPISGHTALYWYRQSLGQGLEFLIYFQGNSAPDKSGLPSDRFSAERTGGSVSTLTIQRTQQEDSAVYLCASSRQVTGNTEAFFGQGTRLTVV.

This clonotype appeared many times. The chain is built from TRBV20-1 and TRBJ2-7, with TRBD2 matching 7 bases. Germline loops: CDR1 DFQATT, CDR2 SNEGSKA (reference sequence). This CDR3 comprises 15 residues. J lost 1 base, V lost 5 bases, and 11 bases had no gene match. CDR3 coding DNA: TGCAGTGCTCGACCCGGGGAGGGGAGTTCCTACGAGCAGTACTTC. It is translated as CSARPGEGSSYEQYF.

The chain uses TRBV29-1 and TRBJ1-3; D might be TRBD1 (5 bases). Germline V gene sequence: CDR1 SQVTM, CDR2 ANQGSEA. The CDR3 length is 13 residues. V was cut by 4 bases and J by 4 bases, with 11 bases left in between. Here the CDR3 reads CSVGAGSGNTIYF. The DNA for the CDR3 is TGCAGCGTTGGGGCAGGGTCAGGAAACACCATATATTTT.

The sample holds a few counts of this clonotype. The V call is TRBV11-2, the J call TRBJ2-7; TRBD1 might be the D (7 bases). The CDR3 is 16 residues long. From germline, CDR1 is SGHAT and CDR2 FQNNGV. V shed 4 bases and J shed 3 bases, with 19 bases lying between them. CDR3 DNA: TGTGCCAGCAGCTGGGCCCGGGGGACAGCTCTCTACGAGCAGTACTTC. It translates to CASSWARGTALYEQYF.

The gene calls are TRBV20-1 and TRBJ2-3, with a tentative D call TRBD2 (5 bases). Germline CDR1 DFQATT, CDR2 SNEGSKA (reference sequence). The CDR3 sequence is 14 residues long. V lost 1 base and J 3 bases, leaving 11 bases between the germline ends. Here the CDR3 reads CSARVGDGTDTQYF. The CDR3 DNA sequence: TGCAGTGCTAGAGTGGGAGACGGGACAGATACGCAGTATTTT.

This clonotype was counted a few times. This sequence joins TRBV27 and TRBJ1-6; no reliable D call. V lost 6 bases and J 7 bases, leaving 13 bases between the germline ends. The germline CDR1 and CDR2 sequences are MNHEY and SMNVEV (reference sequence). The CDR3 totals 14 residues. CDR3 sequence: CASSQNRSNSPLHF. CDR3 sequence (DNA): TGTGCCAGCAGCCAGAACCGTTCGAATTCACCCCTCCACTTT.

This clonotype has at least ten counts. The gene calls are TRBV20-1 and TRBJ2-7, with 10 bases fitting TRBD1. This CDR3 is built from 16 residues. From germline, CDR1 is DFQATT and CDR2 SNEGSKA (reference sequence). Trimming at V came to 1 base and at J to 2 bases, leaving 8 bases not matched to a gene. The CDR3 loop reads CSARVFAGTGAYEQYF. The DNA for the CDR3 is TGCAGTGCTAGAGTATTCGCCGGGACAGGGGCCTACGAGCAGTACTTC.

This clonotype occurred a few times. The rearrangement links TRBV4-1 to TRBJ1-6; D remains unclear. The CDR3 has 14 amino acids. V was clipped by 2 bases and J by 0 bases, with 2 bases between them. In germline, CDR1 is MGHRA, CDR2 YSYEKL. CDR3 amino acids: CASSQSSYNSPLHF. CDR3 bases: TGCGCCAGCAGCCAAAGCTCCTATAATTCACCCCTCCACTTT.

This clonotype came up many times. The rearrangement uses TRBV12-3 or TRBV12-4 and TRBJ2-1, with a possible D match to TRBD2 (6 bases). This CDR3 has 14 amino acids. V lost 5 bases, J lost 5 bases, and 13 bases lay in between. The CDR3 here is CASSLLGTHNEQFF. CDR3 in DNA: TGTGCCAGCAGTCTTCTTGGGACTCACAATGAGCAGTTCTTC.

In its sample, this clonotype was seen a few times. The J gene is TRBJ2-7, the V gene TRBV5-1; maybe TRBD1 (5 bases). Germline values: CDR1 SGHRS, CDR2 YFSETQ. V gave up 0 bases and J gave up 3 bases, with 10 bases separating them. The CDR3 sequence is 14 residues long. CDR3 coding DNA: TGCGCCAGCAGCTTGGGGCAGGGTATCTACGAGCAGTACTTC. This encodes CASSLGQGIYEQYF.

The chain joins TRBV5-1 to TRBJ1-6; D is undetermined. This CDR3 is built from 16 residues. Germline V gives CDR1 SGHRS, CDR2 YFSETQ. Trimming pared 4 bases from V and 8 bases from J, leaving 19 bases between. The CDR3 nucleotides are TGCGCCAGCAGCCTGGAGGCTGGGCCTTTGGATTCACCCCTCCACTTT. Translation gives CASSLEAGPLDSPLHF.

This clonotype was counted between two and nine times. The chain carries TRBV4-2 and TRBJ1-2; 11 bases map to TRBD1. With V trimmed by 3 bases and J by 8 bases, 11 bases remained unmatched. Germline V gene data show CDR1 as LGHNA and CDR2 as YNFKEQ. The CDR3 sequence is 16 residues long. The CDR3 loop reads CASSQDGQGALYGYTF. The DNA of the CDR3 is TGTGCCAGCAGCCAGGACGGACAGGGGGCCCTATACGGCTACACCTTC.

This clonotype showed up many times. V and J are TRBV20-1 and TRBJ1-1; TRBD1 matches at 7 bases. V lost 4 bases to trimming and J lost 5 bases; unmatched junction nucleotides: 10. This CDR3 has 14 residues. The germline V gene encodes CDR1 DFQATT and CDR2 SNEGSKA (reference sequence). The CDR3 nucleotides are TGCAGTGCTAACAAGGATCAGGGGGTAACTGAAGCTTTCTTT. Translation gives CSANKDQGVTEAFF.

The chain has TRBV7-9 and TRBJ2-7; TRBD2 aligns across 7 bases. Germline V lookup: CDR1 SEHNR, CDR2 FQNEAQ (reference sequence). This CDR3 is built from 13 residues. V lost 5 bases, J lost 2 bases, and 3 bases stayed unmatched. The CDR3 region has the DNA TGTGCCAGCAGCGCGAGCGGGGCCTACGAGCAGTACTTC. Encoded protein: CASSASGAYEQYF. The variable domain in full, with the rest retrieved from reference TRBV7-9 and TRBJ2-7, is DTGVSQNPRHKITKRGQNVTFRCDPISEHNRLYWYRQTLGQGPEFLTYFQNEAQLEKSRLLSDRFSAERPKGSFSTLEIQRTEQGDSAMYLCASSASGAYEQYFGPGTRLTVT.

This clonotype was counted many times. CDR3 region: CASSPGQFYGYTF. CDR3 nucleotides: TGTGCCAGCAGCCCAGGACAGTTCTATGGCTACACCTTC. The J gene is TRBJ1-2, the V gene TRBV28; maybe TRBD1 (6 bases). This CDR3 region has 13 residues. CDR1 is MDHEN and CDR2 is SYDVKM in the germline V gene. V dropped 6 bases and J dropped 4 bases, with 12 bases sitting between them.

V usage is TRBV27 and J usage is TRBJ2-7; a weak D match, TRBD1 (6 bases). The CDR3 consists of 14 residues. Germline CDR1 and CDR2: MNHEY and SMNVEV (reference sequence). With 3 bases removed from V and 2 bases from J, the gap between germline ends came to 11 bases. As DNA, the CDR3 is TGTGCCAGCAGTTTCACAGGGTTGACCTACGAGCAGTACTTC. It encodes CASSFTGLTYEQYF.

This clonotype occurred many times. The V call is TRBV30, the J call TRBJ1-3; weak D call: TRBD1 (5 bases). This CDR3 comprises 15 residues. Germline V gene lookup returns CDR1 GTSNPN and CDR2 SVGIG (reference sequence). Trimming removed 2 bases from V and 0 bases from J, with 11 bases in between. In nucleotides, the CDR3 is TGTGCCTGGAGTCGACAGCCAAGCTCTGGAAACACCATATATTTT. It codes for CAWSRQPSSGNTIYF.

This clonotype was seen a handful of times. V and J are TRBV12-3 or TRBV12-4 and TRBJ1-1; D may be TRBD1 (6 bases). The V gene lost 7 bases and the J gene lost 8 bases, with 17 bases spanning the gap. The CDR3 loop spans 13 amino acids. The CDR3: CASTNVRGAEAFF. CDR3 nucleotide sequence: TGTGCCAGCACCAATGTCAGGGGCGCAGAAGCTTTCTTT.

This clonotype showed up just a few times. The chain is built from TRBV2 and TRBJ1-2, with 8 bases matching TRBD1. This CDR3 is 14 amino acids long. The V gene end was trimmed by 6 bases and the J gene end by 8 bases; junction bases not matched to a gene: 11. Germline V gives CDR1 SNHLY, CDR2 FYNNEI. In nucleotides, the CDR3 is TGTGCCAGCAGGGGAGGACAGGGTCCTGGAGGCTACACCTTC. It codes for CASRGGQGPGGYTF.

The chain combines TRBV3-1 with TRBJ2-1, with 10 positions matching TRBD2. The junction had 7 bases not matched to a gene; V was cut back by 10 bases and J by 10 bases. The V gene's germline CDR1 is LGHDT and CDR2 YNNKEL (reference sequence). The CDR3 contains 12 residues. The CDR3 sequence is CATERGGTEQFF. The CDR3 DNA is TGTGCCACCGAGCGGGGGGGAACCGAGCAGTTCTTC.